This T cell receptor (beta chain) was obtained from a study of shared clonotypes between healthy human individuals. Study-level results: How much donors shared clonotypes was expected to be affected by sequencing depth.

Remarks on this clone: Its target is unknown.

Per the authors' pipeline: As immunoSEQ supplied junction-only sequences (without quality scores), filtering differed. Data came from immunoSEQ multiplex PCR; TCRdb stores just in-frame clones and leaves some out. V and J calls and clone size follow that table, whereas D and trimming were derived from the DNA. The profile covers around 2,100,000 clones, with about 95% appearing a single time and around 1.2% taken by the ten largest. Trimming removed 4 bases from V and 4 bases from J, with 13 bases in between. The CDR3 has 14 amino acids. The germline V gene has CDR1 SGHVS and CDR2 FQNEAQ. Terminally differentiated effector memory CD45RA+ cells were excluded by CCR7 positive selection of CD45RO-negative cells.

The J gene is TRBJ1-1, the V gene TRBV7-8; perhaps TRBD1 as D (5 bases). This TCR came from a man aged 18 to 29 in good health. Sequenced: naive CD8+ T cells sorted from blood. The CDR3 spells CASSSQERATEAFF. As DNA, the CDR3 is TGTGCCAGCAGCTCACAGGAACGGGCCACTGAAGCTTTCTTT.